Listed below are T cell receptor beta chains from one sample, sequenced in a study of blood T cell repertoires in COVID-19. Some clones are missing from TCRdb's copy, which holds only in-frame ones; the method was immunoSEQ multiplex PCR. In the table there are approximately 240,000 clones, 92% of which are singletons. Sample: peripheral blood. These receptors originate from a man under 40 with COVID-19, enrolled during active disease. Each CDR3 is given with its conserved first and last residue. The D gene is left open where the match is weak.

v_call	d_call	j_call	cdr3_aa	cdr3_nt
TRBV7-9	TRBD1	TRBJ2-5	CASRGQGQETQYF	TGTGCCAGCAGGGGACAGGGCCAAGAGACCCAGTACTTC
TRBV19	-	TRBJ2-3	CASSAPGFDTQYF	TGTGCCAGTAGTGCCCCGGGGTTCGATACGCAGTATTTT
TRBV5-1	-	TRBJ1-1	CASSWQGNTEAFF	TGCGCCAGCAGCTGGCAGGGGAACACTGAAGCTTTCTTT
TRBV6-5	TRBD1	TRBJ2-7	CASSYWGTGTPYEQYF	TGTGCCAGCAGTTACTGGGGGACAGGAACGCCCTACGAGCAGTACTTC
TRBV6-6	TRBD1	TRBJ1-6	CASRGQGDRSLHF	TGTGCCAGCAGAGGACAGGGGGATCGGTCCCTCCACTTT
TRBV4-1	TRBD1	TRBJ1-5	CASSPTGGRQPQHF	TGCGCCAGCAGCCCTACAGGGGGCAGACAGCCCCAGCATTTT
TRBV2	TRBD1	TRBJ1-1	CASSEQGQENSEAFF	TGTGCCAGCAGTGAACAGGGACAGGAAAACTCTGAAGCTTTCTTT
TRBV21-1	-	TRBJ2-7	CASSKQGAYEQYF	TGTGCCAGCAGCAAACAGGGGGCCTACGAGCAGTACTTC
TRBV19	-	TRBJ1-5	CASSIIEAGDYQPQHF	TGTGCCAGTAGTATTATAGAGGCAGGGGATTATCAGCCCCAGCATTTT
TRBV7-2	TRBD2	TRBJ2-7	CASSPRAGGLEQYF	TGTGCCAGCAGCCCAAGGGCGGGGGGGCTGGAGCAGTACTTC
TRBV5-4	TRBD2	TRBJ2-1	CASSGPTSGGPRNEQFF	TGTGCCAGCAGCGGCCCGACTAGCGGGGGACCTAGGAATGAGCAGTTCTTC
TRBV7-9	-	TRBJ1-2	CASSNRTEPVGGYTF	TGTGCCAGCAGCAATAGGACAGAACCGGTTGGTGGCTACACCTTC
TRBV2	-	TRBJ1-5	CASKLEVNQPQHF	TGTGCCAGCAAGTTGGAGGTCAATCAGCCCCAGCATTTT
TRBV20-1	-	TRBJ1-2	CSASLGDYGYTF	TGCAGTGCTAGTTTAGGAGACTATGGCTACACCTTC
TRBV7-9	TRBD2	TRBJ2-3	CASRTTSGGETTTDTQYF	TGTGCCAGCAGAACAACTAGCGGGGGAGAGACTACCACAGATACGCAGTATTTT
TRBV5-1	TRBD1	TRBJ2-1	CASSSSGTGGVSYNEQFF	TGCGCCAGCAGCTCATCCGGGACAGGGGGCGTGTCATACAATGAGCAGTTCTTC